This record covers a single T cell receptor (beta chain). This entry belongs to a study of blood T cell repertoires in COVID-19. For the study at large: Samples came from the United States, Italy and Spain, spanning acute and convalescent COVID-19. Sources were T cells, B-cell-depleted T cells, or PBMCs; the material itself was cDNA or gDNA.

The table came from immunoSEQ multiplex PCR; TCRdb's copy has only in-frame clones and leaves some out. The data contain some 75,000 clones, roughly 90% of them singletons. CDR3 length equals 12 residues. Trimming cost V 4 bases and J 8 bases, with 11 bases left between them. Per the germline V gene, CDR1 is SGHAT and CDR2 is FQNNGV. Seattle enrolled patients during active infection and tracked them longitudinally. V gene TRBV11-2 combines with J gene TRBJ1-2; no definite D call. The sequencing sample was made of peripheral blood. The clonotype comes from a man older than 75 with COVID-19, enrolled during active disease. The CDR3 sequence is CASSSQSGGYTF. The CDR3 nucleotides read TGTGCCAGCAGCTCCCAAAGTGGCGGCTACACCTTC.